This TCR beta chain emerged from a study of blood T cells in healthy people across ages. A second about 6 to 12 cycle PCR used barcoded and J-beta primers. TCRdb called the 5' RACE reads again in MiXCR, with one record for every CDR3 protein. The sample has about 1.6 million distinct CDR3 sequences, about 32% seen once. Trimming removed 3 bases from V and 5 bases from J, with 21 bases in between. The CDR3 has 17 residues. This clonotype was detected a few times. This TCR was sampled from a woman aged 30 to 39 in good health. The chain uses TRBV12-3 or TRBV12-4 and TRBJ2-3; TRBD1 is a possible D gene (5 bases). The sequenced sample was blood. CDR3: CASSFSVLDSLLDTQYF. CDR3 DNA sequence: TGTGCCAGCAGTTTCTCGGTCCTCGACAGCCTCCTAGATACGCAGTATTTT.